The T cell receptor (beta chain) described here comes from a study of blood T cell repertoires in COVID-19. For the study at large: Donors in the United States, Italy and Spain gave samples during acute or convalescent COVID-19.

This clone was found once. The CDR3 is 15 amino acids. The V gene's germline CDR1 is SEHNR and CDR2 FQNEAQ (reference sequence). V lost 5 bases and J 0 bases, leaving 10 bases between the germline ends. The repertoire was sequenced with immunoSEQ multiplex PCR; TCRdb's copy has only in-frame clones and lacks some. The data show approximately 390,000 clones, with around nine tenths seen just once and roughly a tenth held by the top ten. The chain carries TRBV7-9 and TRBJ1-4, with D perhaps matching TRBD1 (6 bases). The source of this sequence is a woman between 45 and 60 years old who had recovered from COVID-19. What was sequenced was PBMCs or T cells enriched from blood (not recorded which). CDR3: CASSMGAATNEKLFF. DNA of the CDR3: TGTGCCAGCAGCATGGGGGCCGCAACTAATGAAAAACTGTTTTTT.